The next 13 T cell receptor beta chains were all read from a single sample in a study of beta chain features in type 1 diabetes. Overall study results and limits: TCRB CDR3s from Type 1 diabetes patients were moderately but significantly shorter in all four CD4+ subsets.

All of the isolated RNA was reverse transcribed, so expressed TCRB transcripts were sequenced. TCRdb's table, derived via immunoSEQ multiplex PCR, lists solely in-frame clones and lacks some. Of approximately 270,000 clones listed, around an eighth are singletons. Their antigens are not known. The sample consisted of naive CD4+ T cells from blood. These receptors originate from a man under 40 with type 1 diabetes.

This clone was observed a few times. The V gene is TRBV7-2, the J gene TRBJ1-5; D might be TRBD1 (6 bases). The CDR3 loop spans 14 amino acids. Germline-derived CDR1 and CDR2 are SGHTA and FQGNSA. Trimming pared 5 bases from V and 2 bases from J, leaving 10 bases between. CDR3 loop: CASSPRQGNQPQHF. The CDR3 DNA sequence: TGTGCCAGCAGCCCGAGACAGGGCAATCAGCCCCAGCATTTT.

The CDR3 nucleotides read TGTGCCTTAGACCGGGGTAACTATGGCTACACCTTC. Translation: CALDRGNYGYTF. The V gene is TRBV30, the J gene TRBJ1-2; D uncertain. CDR1 and CDR2 from the germline V gene are GTSNPN and SVGIG (reference sequence). This CDR3 comprises 12 residues. V lost 7 bases to trimming and J lost 1 base, with 10 bases between them.

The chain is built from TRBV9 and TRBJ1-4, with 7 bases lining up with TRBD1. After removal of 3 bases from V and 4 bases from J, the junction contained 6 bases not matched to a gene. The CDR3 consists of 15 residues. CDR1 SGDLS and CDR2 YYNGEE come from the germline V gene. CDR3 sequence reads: CASSESQGINEKLFF. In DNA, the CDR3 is TGTGCCAGCAGCGAGTCACAGGGGATTAATGAAAAACTGTTTTTT.

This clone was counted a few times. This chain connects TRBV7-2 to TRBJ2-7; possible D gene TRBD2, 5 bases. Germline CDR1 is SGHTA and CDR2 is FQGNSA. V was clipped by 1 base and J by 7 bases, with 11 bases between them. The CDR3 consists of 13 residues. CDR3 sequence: CASSLVARDEQYF. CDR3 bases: TGTGCCAGCAGCTTAGTAGCCCGGGATGAGCAGTACTTC.

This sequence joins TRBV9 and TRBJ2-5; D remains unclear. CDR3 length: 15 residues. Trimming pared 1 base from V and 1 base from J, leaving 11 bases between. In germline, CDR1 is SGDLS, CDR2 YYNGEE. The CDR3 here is CASSVSSFSQETQYF. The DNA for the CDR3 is TGTGCCAGCAGCGTATCCTCGTTTAGCCAAGAGACCCAGTACTTC. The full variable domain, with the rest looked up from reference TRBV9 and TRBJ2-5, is DSGVTQTPKHLITATGQRVTLRCSPRSGDLSVYWYQQSLDQGLQFLIQYYNGEERAKGNILERFSAQQFPDLHSELNLSSLELGDSALYFCASSVSSFSQETQYFGPGTRLLVL.

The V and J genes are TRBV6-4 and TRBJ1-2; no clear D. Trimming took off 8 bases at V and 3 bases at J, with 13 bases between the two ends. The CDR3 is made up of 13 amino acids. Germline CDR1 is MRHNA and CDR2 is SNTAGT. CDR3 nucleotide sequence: TGTGCCAGCGGGCGTCAGTCTCACTATGGCTACACCTTC. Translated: CASGRQSHYGYTF.

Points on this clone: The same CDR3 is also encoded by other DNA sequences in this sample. The CDR3 nucleotides are TGTGCCAGCTCACCCGTAGGACAGGGCACAGATACGCAGTATTTT. This translates into CASSPVGQGTDTQYF. The chain combines TRBV18 with TRBJ2-3; 7 positions match TRBD1. There are 15 residues in the CDR3. Germline CDR1 KGHSH, CDR2 LQKENI. Germline trimming cut 3 bases from V and 1 base from J; bases unmatched to any gene: 4.

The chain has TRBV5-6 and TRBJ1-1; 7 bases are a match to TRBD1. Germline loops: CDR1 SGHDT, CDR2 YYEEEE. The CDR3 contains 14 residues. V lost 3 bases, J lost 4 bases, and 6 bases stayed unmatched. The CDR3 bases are TGTGCCAGCAGCTCCCTACAGGGGAGCACTGAAGCTTTCTTT. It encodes CASSSLQGSTEAFF.

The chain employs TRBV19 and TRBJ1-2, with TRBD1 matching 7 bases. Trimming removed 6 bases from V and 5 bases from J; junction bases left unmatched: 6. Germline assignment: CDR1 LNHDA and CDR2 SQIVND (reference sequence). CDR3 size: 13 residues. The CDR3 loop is CASRPGQLYGYTF. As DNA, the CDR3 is TGTGCCAGTAGGCCGGGACAGTTATATGGCTACACCTTC.

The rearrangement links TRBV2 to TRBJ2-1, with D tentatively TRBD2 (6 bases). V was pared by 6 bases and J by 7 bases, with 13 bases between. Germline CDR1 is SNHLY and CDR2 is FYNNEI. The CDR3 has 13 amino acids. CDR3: CASRRLEGNEQFF. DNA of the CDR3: TGTGCCAGCAGGCGACTAGAGGGGAATGAGCAGTTCTTC.

Here the CDR3 reads CASSFDRGDQPQHF. In DNA form, the CDR3 reads TGTGCCAGCAGTTTTGACAGGGGCGATCAGCCCCAGCATTTT. V usage is TRBV6-5 and J usage is TRBJ1-5; 8 nucleotides match TRBD1. The CDR3 loop spans 14 amino acids. The V and J ends lost 4 bases and 5 bases, in that order; junction bases with no gene match: 4. Germline V gene sequence: CDR1 MNHEY, CDR2 SVGAGI.

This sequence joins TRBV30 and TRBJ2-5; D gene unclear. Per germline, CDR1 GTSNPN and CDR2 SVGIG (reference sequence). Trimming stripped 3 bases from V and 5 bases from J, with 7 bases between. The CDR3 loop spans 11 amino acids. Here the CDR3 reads CAWSPRETQYF. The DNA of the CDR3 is TGTGCCTGGAGCCCTCGGGAGACCCAGTACTTC.

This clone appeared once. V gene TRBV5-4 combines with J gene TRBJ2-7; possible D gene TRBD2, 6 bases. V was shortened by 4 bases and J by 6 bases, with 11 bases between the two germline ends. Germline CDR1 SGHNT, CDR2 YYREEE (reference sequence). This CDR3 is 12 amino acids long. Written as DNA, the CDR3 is TGTGCCAGCAGCCGCGACGGGGGCGAGCAGTACTTC. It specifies CASSRDGGEQYF.